This is a list of T cell receptor beta chains from one sample in a study of cytomegalovirus exposure and HLA in healthy donors. Sequencing was performed with immunoSEQ multiplex PCR; in TCRdb, only in-frame clones are kept and a portion is missing. The table shows roughly 240,000 clones, with approximately 90% occurring only once. Material: PBMCs. The receptors shown here come from a man aged 18-30 years in good health and CMV-seronegative. Both conserved end residues are part of each CDR3. Each record gives: D gene, clone size, J gene, CDR3 length, V gene, CDR3 DNA, CDR3 protein. A D gene is named only where the DNA matches it firmly. Not all rows give a size; the values are once, few, many and, for expanded clones, a class.

>TRBD1|NA|TRBJ2-2|15|TRBV19
TGTGCCAGTAGTATCGGGACAGCGAACACCGGGGAGCTGTTTTTT
CASSIGTANTGELFF
>NA|NA|TRBJ2-7|14|TRBV28
TGTGCCAGCAGTTCCCCCGGGAGCTCCTACGAGCAGTACTTC
CASSSPGSSYEQYF
>TRBD1|NA|TRBJ1-1|13|TRBV7-9
TGTGCCAGCAGCCCTGGACAGGGCTTTGTAGCTTTCTTT
CASSPGQGFVAFF
>TRBD1|NA|TRBJ2-1|16|TRBV5-1
TGCGCCAGCAGCTATGGGGAGACAGGGGGATACAATGAGCAGTTCTTC
CASSYGETGGYNEQFF
>TRBD1|NA|TRBJ2-3|16|TRBV7-6
TGTGCCAGCAGCCAGAGGACAGGGGGCAGCACAGATACGCAGTATTTT
CASSQRTGGSTDTQYF
>TRBD1|NA|TRBJ2-1|13|TRBV5-1
TGCGCCTCCCGGGGACAGGGGGTTAATGAGCAGTTCTTC
CASRGQGVNEQFF
>NA|NA|TRBJ2-2|13|TRBV10-1
TGCGCCAGCAGTTTACAGGGAACCGGGGAGCTGTTTTTT
CASSLQGTGELFF
>NA|NA|TRBJ1-2|12|TRBV7-9
TGTGCCAGCAGCCGTGGAGGGTATGGCTACACCTTC
CASSRGGYGYTF
>NA|NA|TRBJ2-7|13|TRBV5-6
TGTGCCAGCAGCTTAAGGGGGATATACGAGCAGTACTTC
CASSLRGIYEQYF
>TRBD2|NA|TRBJ2-7|15|TRBV10-3
TGTGCCATCAGTGACCCAGCGGGAGGGACCTACGAGCAGTACTTC
CAISDPAGGTYEQYF
>TRBD1|NA|TRBJ2-7|14|TRBV7-8
TGTGCCAGCAGCCCCCGGACAGGGGCCTACGAGCAGTACTTC
CASSPRTGAYEQYF
>TRBD2|NA|TRBJ2-3|16|TRBV7-2
TGTGCCAGCAGCTTAGTAGCGGGAGGGGCCGTAGATACGCAGTATTTT
CASSLVAGGAVDTQYF
>TRBD1|NA|TRBJ2-1|17|TRBV28
TGTGCCAGCAGTTTATACCCCGGCCAGGGGGCTAGCAATGAGCAGTTCTTC
CASSLYPGQGASNEQFF
>NA|NA|TRBJ2-3|11|TRBV28
TGTGCCAGCAGTTTTTCGGATACGCAGTATTTT
CASSFSDTQYF
>NA|few|TRBJ2-2|15|TRBV7-2
TGTGCCAGCAGCCCGACGCGTGTCGGGGCCGGGGAGCTGTTTTTT
CASSPTRVGAGELFF
>TRBD1|NA|TRBJ2-3|11|TRBV20-1
TGCAGTGCCCAGGGACAGGGGGGGCAGTATTTT
CSAQGQGGQYF
>NA|NA|TRBJ2-7|11|TRBV28
TGTGCCAGCAGTTTGCGCTACGAGCAGTACTTC
CASSLRYEQYF
>NA|NA|TRBJ1-1|14|TRBV9
TGTGCCAGCAGCCCCTCGACAGGGAACACTGAAGCTTTCTTT
CASSPSTGNTEAFF
>NA|once|TRBJ2-1|16|TRBV9
TGTGCCAGCAGCGTAGGTCGGGGGAGCTCCTACAATGAGCAGTTCTTC
CASSVGRGSSYNEQFF
>NA|NA|TRBJ2-3|13|TRBV7-9
TGTGCCAGCACCCTCCGGGGGACAGATACGCAGTATTTT
CASTLRGTDTQYF
>NA|NA|TRBJ2-7|14|TRBV27
TGTGCCAGCAGTTCCCTGGGGCAACTCCACGAGCAGTACTTC
CASSSLGQLHEQYF
>NA|NA|TRBJ2-5|11|TRBV28
TGTGCCAGCAGTTTCAGAGAGACCCAGTACTTC
CASSFRETQYF
>NA|NA|TRBJ2-1|16|TRBV4-3
TGCGCCAGCAGCCAAGACTATAGCGGCCTCTACAATGAGCAGTTCTTC
CASSQDYSGLYNEQFF
>NA|once|TRBJ2-5|14|TRBV6-6
TGTGCCAGCAGTTACCTCGACAGTTCCGGGACCCAGTACTTC
CASSYLDSSGTQYF
>NA|NA|TRBJ1-2|14|TRBV6-6
TGTGCCAGCAGTTACCCCGAAGGGGCAAATGGCTACACCTTC
CASSYPEGANGYTF
>NA|NA|TRBJ2-5|13|TRBV6-9
TGTGCCAGCAGTTACCTAGGCCAAGAGACCCAGTACTTC
CASSYLGQETQYF
>NA|NA|TRBJ1-6|15|TRBV5-5
TGTGCCAGCAGAGGCGTCATTGGGGGCAGGTCACCCCTCCACTTT
CASRGVIGGRSPLHF
>TRBD1|NA|TRBJ1-1|12|TRBV5-6
TGTGCCAGCAGCCTTGGACAGGGGGAAACTTTCTTT
CASSLGQGETFF
>NA|NA|TRBJ1-6|15|TRBV4-3
TGCGCCAGCAGCCAAGAGCACACCCCAGTTTCACCCCTCCACTTT
CASSQEHTPVSPLHF
>NA|once|TRBJ1-1|14|TRBV7-9
TGTGCCAGCAGTTCACAGGGTAGTTTCACTGAAGCTTTCTTT
CASSSQGSFTEAFF
>NA|NA|TRBJ2-5|16|TRBV5-6
TGTGCCAGCAGCTTCGGCCTTGCAGGGGTGATGGAGACCCAGTACTTC
CASSFGLAGVMETQYF
>NA|NA|TRBJ2-7|13|TRBV7-2
TGTGCCAGCAGCTTAGGACAGCCCTACGAGCAGTACTTC
CASSLGQPYEQYF
>TRBD1|NA|TRBJ2-7|14|TRBV2
TGTGCCAGCAGTGTTAGGGACAGCCCCTACGGGCAGTACTTC
CASSVRDSPYGQYF